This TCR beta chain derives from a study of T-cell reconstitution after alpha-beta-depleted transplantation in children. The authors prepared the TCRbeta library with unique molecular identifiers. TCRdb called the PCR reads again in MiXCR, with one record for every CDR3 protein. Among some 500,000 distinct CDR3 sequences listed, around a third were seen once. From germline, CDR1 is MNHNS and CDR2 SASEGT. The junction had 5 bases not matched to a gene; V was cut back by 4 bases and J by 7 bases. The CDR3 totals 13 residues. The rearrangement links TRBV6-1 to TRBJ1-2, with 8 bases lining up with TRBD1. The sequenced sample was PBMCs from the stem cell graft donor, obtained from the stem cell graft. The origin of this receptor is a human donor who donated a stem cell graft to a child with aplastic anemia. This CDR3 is CASSAGGSFGYTF. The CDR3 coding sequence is TGTGCCAGCAGTGCAGGGGGCTCGTTTGGCTACACCTTC.